The text below deals with one T cell receptor beta chain. What it binds is not known. TCRdb's copy holds only in-frame clones and misses some; the assay was immunoSEQ multiplex PCR. Among about 90,000 clones listed, 85% were seen once. Deletions cut 3 bases from V and 10 bases from J, with 10 bases between. The CDR3 is made up of 11 amino acids. Per germline, CDR1 GTSNPN and CDR2 SVGIG (reference sequence). This sample is drawn from a study of radiation and T cells in renal cell carcinoma. Study findings and constraints: No pretreatment tumor biopsies were available for baseline clonotypes.

Time point meaning: blood 4 weeks post-SBRT, at nephrectomy. Described treatment: 15 Gy SBRT to primary tumor, nephrectomy 4 weeks later. Sample: blood, taken from a patient whose treatment included radiotherapy and nephrectomy. The chain employs TRBV30 and TRBJ2-1; possibly TRBD1 or TRBD2 for D (5 bases each). The sequence was collected from a man in his forties or fifties with renal cell carcinoma. CDR3 in amino acids: CAWRDGTEQFF. CDR3 nucleotides: TGTGCCTGGAGGGATGGGACGGAGCAGTTCTTC. The variable domain in full, with the rest retrieved from reference TRBV30 and TRBJ2-1, is SQTIHQWPATLVQPVGSPLSLECTVEGTSNPNLYWYRQAAGRGLQLLFYSVGIGQISSEVPQNLSASRPQDRQFILSSKKLLLSDSGFYLCAWRDGTEQFFGPGTRLTVL.